This TCR beta chain was captured by sequencing in a study of blood T cell repertoires in COVID-19. This clone was counted a single time. The CDR3 sequence is 14 residues long. J lost 0 bases, V lost 6 bases, and 3 bases had no gene match. CDR1 MNHEY and CDR2 SMNVEV come from the germline V gene (reference sequence). Per the original methods: For nucleated cells, counts were estimated from reference gene primer amplification. The data were produced by immunoSEQ multiplex PCR, yet TCRdb's version contains in-frame clones alone and is incomplete. Clone size and the V and J calls come from that table; the DNA yielded D and trimming. The table records some 130,000 clones, roughly 89% of them present only once.

This sequence joins TRBV27 and TRBJ1-2; 8 bases agree with TRBD1. The specimen sequenced was PBMCs or T cells enriched from blood (not recorded which). The TCR comes from a man aged 50 to 59 who had recovered from COVID-19. CDR3 DNA: TGTGCCAGCAGCCGGACAGGGTCTAACTATGGCTACACCTTC. Protein product: CASSRTGSNYGYTF.